Below, 13 T cell receptor beta chains from the same sample are listed, as sequenced in a study of regulatory T cells in long-lasting Graves disease. Arm-PCR with iRepertoire HTBI primers amplified the CDR3 regions for these TCR beta libraries. TCRdb re-analysed the multiplex PCR reads in MiXCR, keeping a single row per CDR3 protein. The repertoire has more than 350,000 distinct CDR3 sequences, about 16% of them found once; the top ten carry 16%. Time point here: newly diagnosed GD, antithyroid drugs for less than 3 months. The TCR library was prepared using RNA isolated from PBMCs. The same sample was also studied in work on T cells in Graves' hyperthyroidism and ophthalmopathy.

Sequencing used peripheral blood mononuclear cells (PBMCs), obtained at new diagnosis, from a patient treated with antithyroid drugs. All receptors derive from a woman in her twenties or thirties with Graves disease.

This clonotype was detected a few times. This chain uses TRBV20-1 with TRBJ2-2; D not certain. Germline V gene data show CDR1 as DFQATT and CDR2 as SNEGSKA (reference sequence). This CDR3 contains 16 residues. V was clipped by 4 bases and J by 4 bases, with 19 bases between them. Here the CDR3 DNA reads TGCAGTGCTACTCATCTTCAGGAGCTGATCACCGGGGAGCTGTTTTTT. Its translation: CSATHLQELITGELFF.

This clonotype was seen a handful of times. The genes are TRBV5-1 and TRBJ2-5, with a weak D call TRBD2 (7 bases). This CDR3 contains 16 residues. Trimming took off 5 bases at V and 1 base at J, with 18 bases between the two ends. In germline, CDR1 is SGHRS, CDR2 YFSETQ. The CDR3 DNA sequence: TGCGCCAGCAGTCGAGGGGGAGGGCTAGCCCAAGAGACCCAGTACTTC. This gives the protein CASSRGGGLAQETQYF.

In its sample, this clonotype was seen many times. The chain uses TRBV30 and TRBJ1-2; D gene ambiguous. Trimming stripped 0 bases from V and 3 bases from J, with 2 bases between. CDR1 GTSNPN and CDR2 SVGIG come from the germline V gene (reference sequence). CDR3 length: 11 amino acids. CDR3 amino acids: CAWSVYYGYTF. The CDR3 coding sequence is TGTGCCTGGAGTGTCTACTATGGCTACACCTTC.

This clonotype was picked up many times. The chain employs TRBV30 and TRBJ2-3, with 9 bases fitting TRBD2. The CDR3 is 14 amino acids. The V gene's germline CDR1 is GTSNPN and CDR2 SVGIG (reference sequence). V shed 3 bases, J shed 3 bases, and the junction held 4 bases outside the gene matches. DNA for the CDR3: TGTGCCTGGAGGGCGGGAGGGTTTACAGATACGCAGTATTTT. Translated, it gives CAWRAGGFTDTQYF.

This clonotype was seen only a few times. The CDR3 bases are TGCAGTGCTAGACCACCTGGGACTAGCGGGAGTCCTTTCTCCTACGAGCAGTACTTC. Translation gives CSARPPGTSGSPFSYEQYF. This rearrangement joins TRBV20-1 to TRBJ2-7, with TRBD2 identical over 14 bases. The CDR3 is made up of 19 amino acids. The germline CDR1 and CDR2 sequences are DFQATT and SNEGSKA (reference sequence). Trimming removed 2 bases from V and 0 bases from J; junction bases left unmatched: 12.

This clonotype has at least ten counts. J is TRBJ2-7 and V is TRBV20-1; D possibly matches TRBD1 or TRBD2 (5 bases each). CDR1 DFQATT and CDR2 SNEGSKA come from the germline V gene (reference sequence). There are 14 residues in the CDR3. The germline V and J ends were trimmed by 4 bases and 1 base, with 14 bases remaining between them. The CDR3 region is CSATRDGISYEQYF. Here the CDR3 DNA reads TGCAGTGCTACCCGGGACGGGATTTCCTACGAGCAGTACTTC.

Ten or more counts support this clonotype. The J gene is TRBJ2-7, the V gene TRBV4-1; 7 positions match TRBD2. J gave up 4 bases and V 0 bases, and 12 bases lay outside the gene matches. Germline CDR1 reads MGHRA; CDR2 reads YSYEKL. CDR3 length: 17 amino acids. The CDR3 DNA is TGCGCCAGCAGCCAAGACCAGAATCGCGGGAGACAGTACGAGCAGTACTTC. Encoded protein: CASSQDQNRGRQYEQYF.

This clonotype came up many times. The chain couples TRBV7-9 to TRBJ2-5; D might be TRBD1 or TRBD2, each matching 5 bases. The germline V and J ends were trimmed by 5 bases and 4 bases, with 11 bases remaining between them. Germline V lookup: CDR1 SEHNR, CDR2 FQNEAQ (reference sequence). The CDR3 has 13 residues. The CDR3 loop reads CASSDYGGETQYF. CDR3 in DNA: TGTGCCAGCAGCGATTATGGGGGAGAGACCCAGTACTTC.

Many counts were recorded for this clonotype. V gene TRBV6-2 or TRBV6-3 combines with J gene TRBJ2-5; 7 bases align to TRBD2. The CDR3 covers 15 residues. Trimming cost V 6 bases and J 5 bases; bases outside gene matches: 12. Germline V gene data show CDR1 as MNHEY and CDR2 as SVGEGT. The chain's CDR3 is CASRPLAAGGETQYF. CDR3 nucleotides: TGTGCCAGCAGACCTCTAGCGGCCGGCGGGGAGACCCAGTACTTC.

This clonotype was found many times. The V call is TRBV3-1, the J call TRBJ2-7; TRBD1 aligns across 8 bases. Germline V gene sequence: CDR1 LGHDT, CDR2 YNNKEL (reference sequence). Losses at the gene ends were 2 bases for V and 2 bases for J; bases not matched to a gene: 2. This CDR3 region has 14 residues. This CDR3 reads CASSQRDRPYEQYF. CDR3 bases: TGTGCCAGCAGCCAACGGGACAGGCCCTACGAGCAGTACTTC.

This clonotype appeared a few times. The chain links TRBV6-1 to TRBJ2-6, with 8 bases matching TRBD2. Germline values: CDR1 MNHNS, CDR2 SASEGT. Trimming at V came to 4 bases and at J to 2 bases, leaving 7 bases not matched to a gene. The CDR3 is made up of 17 amino acids. This chain's CDR3 is CASSGALSGTGANVLTF. Here the CDR3 DNA reads TGTGCCAGCAGTGGGGCCCTTAGCGGGACTGGGGCCAACGTCCTGACTTTC.

This clonotype was counted a few times. The conserved closing phenylalanine or tryptophan is absent in this CDR3, likely reflecting a read error. The chain employs TRBV5-1 and TRBJ2-7, with D uncertain. Germline V gives CDR1 SGHRS, CDR2 YFSETQ. V lost 3 bases and J 3 bases, leaving 7 bases between the germline ends. This CDR3 has 12 residues. The CDR3 DNA sequence: TGCGCCAGCAGCTCCGCCCTCTACGAGCAGTACTCC. Protein: CASSSALYEQYS.

This clonotype was detected ten times or more. The chain is built from TRBV28 and TRBJ1-1; D ambiguous. This CDR3 has 11 amino acids. Trimming cost V 5 bases and J 13 bases, with 14 bases left between them. Per germline, CDR1 MDHEN and CDR2 SYDVKM. The CDR3: CASSGGHYCFF. CDR3 coding DNA: TGTGCCAGCAGTGGAGGTCATTATTGTTTCTTT. Full variable domain (missing parts from reference TRBV28 and TRBJ1-1): DVKVTQSSRYLVKRTGEKVFLECVQDMDHENMFWYRQDPGLGLRLIYFSYDVKMKEKGDIPEGYSVSREKKERFSLILESASTNQTSMYLCASSGGHYCFFGQGTRLTVV.